This T cell receptor beta chain was retrieved from a study of T cells in Graves' hyperthyroidism and ophthalmopathy (dated by TCRdb to about 2019). Some background on the complete study: Peripheral blood was collected at initial diagnosis, before any treatment. To identify TCR V-J signatures that set the groups apart, the researchers used a discovery cohort of 100 patients, made up of around 42 with Graves' ophthalmopathy and 55 to 65 with stable Graves' hyperthyroidism. Prospective prediction of ophthalmopathy was tested in an independent validation cohort of fewer than 20 hyperthyroidism patients and around 16 patients who later progressed to ophthalmopathy. For training and testing, the 100 or so patients in the discovery cohort were randomly divided in a 7:3 ratio. The study also compared thyroid tissue and blood T-cell repertoires from a handful of Graves' hyperthyroidism patients. Following sampling, methimazole starting at 30 mg daily was given to hyperthyroidism patients, and high-dose intravenous methylprednisolone was given to ophthalmopathy patients. The paper describes TCR Vbeta CDR3 sequencing of 140 or so peripheral blood samples, made up of 43 ophthalmopathy patients, 70 to 75 hyperthyroidism patients and 17 progressor patients.

This clonotype was found many times. The antigen it recognizes is unknown. One base away there is no much larger clone; base qualities are not given. Moderately to severely active disease, a Clinical Activity Score of at least 3, a NOSPECS grade of at least 4, and a duration under 3 months were present in ophthalmopathy patients. Any patient with an uncontrolled infection, another autoimmune disease, pregnancy or lactation was excluded. Diagnoses were established on the basis of clinical symptoms, serum thyroxine and TRAb, thyroid ultrasound, and orbital computed tomography. PBMCs were separated from roughly 10 ml of fresh peripheral blood using Ficoll-Paque density gradient centrifugation. Total RNA was extracted using Trizol reagent, and RNA quality was assessed on an Agilent 2100 Bioanalyzer. The TCR beta CDR3 regions were amplified from RNA transcripts. A first-round RT-PCR of the TCR CDR3 used the HTBI primer set with the Qiagen OneStep RT-PCR kit. Libraries were constructed in a second round of multiplex PCR, after which size selection and purification were carried out. Paired-end sequencing of the libraries was performed with 100 bp reads on an Illumina HiSeq2000. The study's own analysis went as follows. SOAPnuke was used to process the raw data, with reads discarded if the reads contained adapters or uncalled bases, had a mean Phred below 15, or lacked an exact constant-primer or identifier match. COPE v1.2.5 was used to merge the high-quality paired reads, and each unique nucleotide sequence was defined as a clonotype. Clonotypes were aligned to IMGT TRBV, TRBD and TRBJ reference segments using MiTCR v1.1. Only V-J combinations with frequency above 0.0001, covering about 99% of repertoires, were analysed. A TCS score was defined as the ratio between F50 (clonal expansion) and ExV (chaos), using BLOSUM62-based TCRdist between CDR3 peptides within each V-J. Welch's t-statistics and random forest reduced roughly 500 V-J features to around 14, which were used in a naive Bayes classifier (R e1071). TCRdb trimmed public reads at Q25 via fastp, called clones via MiXCR and kept in-frame beta chains. Identical CDR3 proteins give one entry, which carries the most common genes and DNA. These V and J calls rely on TCRdb rather than the paper's analysis. The sample table records some 350,000 distinct CDR3 sequences; 13% to 15% of these occur just once. Clones ranked in the top ten supply approximately 19% of the sample.

Summary of the overall study and its limitations: In validation, the model predicted progression to ophthalmopathy a median of around six months before onset, with about 71% sensitivity and 72.22% specificity. A 13 V-J signature model separated ophthalmopathy from stable hyperthyroidism, with just over 85% sensitivity and 81.08% specificity in cross-validation and 80%/75% in testing. Blood samples also contained most of the expanded thyroid clonotypes (frequency above 0.001), which suggests that blood repertoires may reflect thyroid immune responses. Sample size was not statistically predetermined, and blinding of investigators to group allocation was not performed.

The sequence derives from a woman aged 60-75 years with Graves' ophthalmopathy. The material sequenced was blood.

CDR3 protein: CASSPRPRSSGNTIYF. At the DNA level, the sequence is TGTGCCAGCTCACCACGCCCTCGGAGCTCTGGAAACACCATATATTTT. The chain uses TRBV18 and TRBJ1-3; confidence is insufficient to name the D gene. The CDR3 has 16 amino acids, counting the end cysteine and phenylalanine. The read is trimmed to its CDR3 DNA, 48 bases read in frame from base 1. The germline V gene provides CDR1 KGHSH and CDR2 LQKENI. At the junction V is shortened by 1 base and J by 0 bases, with 10 bases in between. The entire variable domain, with the stretches around the CDR3 drawn from the reference TRBV18 and TRBJ1-3 proteins, is NAGVMQNPRHLVRRRGQEARLRCSPMKGHSHVYWYRQLPEEGLKFMVYLQKENIIDESGMPKERFSAEFPKEGPSILRIQQVVRGDSAAYFCASSPRPRSSGNTIYFGEGSWLTVV.